The 19 T cell receptor beta chains given below trace back to one sample, sequenced in a study of cytomegalovirus exposure and HLA in healthy donors. Primers included in the PCR were 60 Vbeta and 13 Jbeta primers. Clones were read by immunoSEQ multiplex PCR, and TCRdb kept only the in-frame ones, dropping some. Seen here are just under 65,000 clones, around 80% observed once, and the top ten hold approximately 4.2%. Material: PBMCs. These receptors all come from a woman in her twenties or thirties in good health and CMV-seronegative.

The chain combines TRBV11-2 with TRBJ2-3, with 13 bases matching TRBD2. CDR1 SGHAT and CDR2 FQNNGV come from the germline V gene. Unmatched junction bases numbered 2, after V lost 0 bases and J lost 5 bases. This CDR3 comprises 16 residues. The CDR3 loop reads CASSLDRLAGGDTQYF. In DNA, the CDR3 is TGTGCCAGCAGCTTAGATCGACTAGCGGGAGGAGATACGCAGTATTTT.

This chain links TRBV5-6 with TRBJ2-7, with D hard to call. The CDR3 sequence is 13 residues long. Trimming cost V 1 base and J 1 base, with 6 bases left between them. Germline V gene data show CDR1 as SGHDT and CDR2 as YYEEEE. DNA of the CDR3: TGTGCCAGCAGCTTGCCTAGTTCCTACGAGCAGTACTTC. It translates to CASSLPSSYEQYF.

The V call is TRBV29-1, the J call TRBJ1-4; D is uncertain. Trimming removed 4 bases from V and 5 bases from J, with 11 bases in between. CDR3 length: 13 amino acids. Germline V gives CDR1 SQVTM, CDR2 ANQGSEA. CDR3 coding DNA: TGCAGCGTTGTCTCGAGGAGGAATGAAAAACTGTTTTTT. It yields the protein CSVVSRRNEKLFF.

The chain links TRBV30 to TRBJ1-1; D unresolved. Trimming stripped 1 base from V and 0 bases from J, with 6 bases between. Germline CDR1 GTSNPN, CDR2 SVGIG (reference sequence). This CDR3 has 13 residues. CDR3: CAWSDTLNTEAFF. The CDR3 DNA sequence: TGTGCCTGGAGTGACACCCTGAACACTGAAGCTTTCTTT.

The CDR3 loop reads CASRLTENTEAFF. The CDR3 DNA follows: TGTGCCAGCAGATTGACAGAGAACACTGAAGCTTTCTTT. The rearrangement joins TRBV6-4 to TRBJ1-1; tentatively, D is TRBD1 (5 bases). Trimming took 6 bases from V and 1 from J, leaving 9 bases between them. The CDR3 consists of 13 residues. Germline CDR1 and CDR2: MRHNA and SNTAGT.

Ten or more counts support this clone. The chain is built from TRBV5-6 and TRBJ2-1, with a tentative D call TRBD1 (6 bases). The CDR3 has 17 residues. Trimming stripped 3 bases from V and 5 bases from J, with 21 bases between. CDR1 is SGHDT and CDR2 is YYEEEE in the germline V gene. Written as DNA, the CDR3 is TGTGCCAGCAGCTCAGTTACAGGGTTGCGGGCAGACAATGAGCAGTTCTTC. The encoded protein is CASSSVTGLRADNEQFF.

The chain recombines TRBV11-2 with TRBJ1-6, with 9 positions matching TRBD1. This CDR3 contains 14 residues. Germline V gene data show CDR1 as SGHAT and CDR2 as FQNNGV. The J segment lost 9 bases and the V segment lost 5 bases, leaving 5 bases of the junction unmatched. CDR3: CASSLQGAGSPLHF. Written as DNA, the CDR3 is TGTGCCAGCAGCCTACAGGGGGCGGGTTCACCCCTCCACTTT.

The chain has TRBV4-3 and TRBJ2-3; no clear D. CDR1 is LGHNA, CDR2 YSLEER, per germline. V was trimmed by 4 bases and J by 1 base, leaving 15 bases between them. The CDR3 loop spans 16 amino acids. CDR3 sequence: CASSRSAGFGTDTQYF. The CDR3 bases are TGCGCCAGCAGCCGTTCGGCCGGGTTTGGCACAGATACGCAGTATTTT.

This clone was counted a few times. The chain links TRBV29-1 to TRBJ2-3; D call uncertain. The CDR3 contains 13 residues. V was shortened by 1 base and J by 3 bases, with 8 bases between the two germline ends. Germline lookup yields CDR1 SQVTM and CDR2 ANQGSEA. The CDR3 region is CSVEVAATDTQYF. The CDR3 DNA reads as TGCAGCGTTGAAGTGGCTGCTACAGATACGCAGTATTTT.

The chain is built from TRBV9 and TRBJ2-7; D unclear. The CDR3 spans 13 residues. Trimming removed 2 bases from V and 3 bases from J, with 9 bases in between. CDR1 and CDR2 (germline): SGDLS, YYNGEE. The chain's CDR3 is CASSVHADYEQYF. The DNA of the CDR3 is TGTGCCAGCAGCGTTCATGCGGACTACGAGCAGTACTTC.

This chain's CDR3 is CSVVSGLPYEQYF. In DNA form, the CDR3 reads TGCAGCGTTGTTTCTGGGCTCCCCTACGAGCAGTACTTC. The rearrangement links TRBV29-1 to TRBJ2-7; D is unclear. V was shortened by 4 bases and J by 2 bases, with 12 bases between the two germline ends. The CDR3 totals 13 residues. In germline, CDR1 is SQVTM, CDR2 ANQGSEA.

This clone was observed once. The chain joins TRBV5-1 to TRBJ1-2, with TRBD1 identical over 8 bases. Germline loops: CDR1 SGHRS, CDR2 YFSETQ. V lost 3 bases to trimming and J lost 2 bases; unmatched junction nucleotides: 3. This CDR3 region has 14 residues. The CDR3, as DNA: TGCGCCAGCAGCTCCGGACAGGGAAACTATGGCTACACCTTC. Its protein is CASSSGQGNYGYTF.

The chain employs TRBV10-3 and TRBJ1-5; TRBD1 matches at 7 bases. Trimming took 0 bases from V and 2 from J; bases not matched to a gene: 4. Germline V gene sequence: CDR1 ENHRY, CDR2 SYGVKD. The CDR3 is made up of 16 amino acids. In DNA form, the CDR3 reads TGTGCCATCAGTGAGTCGAACAGGGGCGGCAATCAGCCCCAGCATTTT. Amino acid sequence: CAISESNRGGNQPQHF.

V is TRBV2 and J is TRBJ2-5, with D uncertain. The germline CDR1 and CDR2 sequences are SNHLY and FYNNEI. V dropped 3 bases and J dropped 2 bases, with 7 bases sitting between them. This CDR3 comprises 13 residues. CDR3 sequence reads: CASSDYYQETQYF. In nucleotides, the CDR3 is TGTGCCAGCAGTGACTATTATCAAGAGACCCAGTACTTC.

A single count supports this clone. V usage is TRBV30 and J usage is TRBJ1-4; unclear D gene. The CDR3 spans 13 residues. Germline values: CDR1 GTSNPN, CDR2 SVGIG (reference sequence). Trimming removed 7 bases at V and 0 bases at J, with 9 bases between. The chain's CDR3 is CASWSATNEKLFF. Here the CDR3 DNA reads TGTGCCTCCTGGTCGGCAACTAATGAAAAACTGTTTTTT.

V usage is TRBV15 and J usage is TRBJ2-1; maybe TRBD2 (5 bases). The V and J ends lost 5 bases and 7 bases respectively, with 21 bases between them. Germline V gene data show CDR1 as LNHNV and CDR2 as YYDKDF (reference sequence). CDR3 length: 16 amino acids. This CDR3 is CATSPEWETSWNEQFF. The CDR3 region has the DNA TGTGCCACCAGCCCTGAGTGGGAGACCTCGTGGAATGAGCAGTTCTTC.

The rearrangement links TRBV25-1 to TRBJ1-1, with TRBD1 as a possible D gene (5 bases). Trimming removed 8 bases from V and 3 bases from J, with 28 bases in between. Germline-derived CDR1 and CDR2 are MGHDK and SYGVNS. The CDR3 sequence is 18 residues long. Here the CDR3 reads CASGGGGGANGLYTEAFF. In nucleotides, the CDR3 is TGTGCCAGCGGGGGGGGTGGAGGGGCCAATGGTTTATACACTGAAGCTTTCTTT.

This clone was recorded once. The chain uses TRBV14 and TRBJ1-2; D uncertain. CDR3 length equals 15 residues. V lost 3 bases, J lost 1 base, and 12 bases lay in between. Germline V gene sequence: CDR1 SGHDN, CDR2 FVKESK. This CDR3 reads CASSHPVGHNYGYTF. The CDR3 DNA reads TGTGCCAGCAGCCATCCAGTGGGCCATAACTATGGCTACACCTTC.

This sequence joins TRBV6-5 and TRBJ1-5, with 9 bases aligning to TRBD1. The length of the CDR3 is 15 residues. Germline V gene lookup returns CDR1 MNHEY and CDR2 SVGAGI. The V segment lost 6 bases and the J segment 1 base; nucleotides outside the gene matches: 4. The DNA for the CDR3 is TGTGCCAGCAGCCTCGGGACAGGGAGCAATCAGCCCCAGCATTTT. Amino acid sequence: CASSLGTGSNQPQHF.